The 12 T cell receptor beta chains given below trace back to one sample, sequenced in a study of T cells expressing NK-cell markers. With the 5' RACE reads reprocessed, TCRdb shows one record per CDR3 protein and no DNA. Recorded for this sample: about 110,000 distinct CDR3 sequences. The specimen sequenced was blood T cells: a sorted CD56 or NKG2C T cell subset, CD4+ or CD8+ T cells, or bulk PBMC T cells (not recorded which). The receptor set was obtained from a woman between 18 and 70 years old in good health.

The CDR3: CASSLRGQGPYNEQFF. The genes are TRBV27 and TRBJ2-1; TCRdb's D call of TRBD1 is untestable without DNA. In germline, CDR1 is MNHEY, CDR2 SMNVEV (reference sequence). The CDR3 consists of 16 residues.

The genes are TRBV7-9 and TRBJ2-5; the TRBD2 assignment by TCRdb is unverifiable without DNA. Germline lookup yields CDR1 SEHNR and CDR2 FQNEAQ (reference sequence). The CDR3 runs 14 residues. CDR3 sequence: CASSYASSLGTQYF.

This rearrangement joins TRBV29-1 to TRBJ2-4. CDR3 size: 13 residues. CDR1 SQVTM and CDR2 ANQGSEA come from the germline V gene. CDR3 in amino acids: CSAVGGSKNIQYF.

The chain joins TRBV20-1 to TRBJ2-1; TCRdb picks TRBD2, but there is no DNA to check that call. The CDR3 is made up of 13 amino acids. The V gene's germline CDR1 is DFQATT and CDR2 SNEGSKA (reference sequence). CDR3 sequence: CSARDRRGLEQFF.

The chain has TRBV7-2 and TRBJ2-4; TCRdb gives TRBD1 as the D gene, but with no DNA this cannot be confirmed. From germline, CDR1 is SGHTA and CDR2 FQGNSA. The CDR3 runs to 15 residues. CDR3 sequence: CASSFSPGQLNIQYF.

The V call is TRBV6-1, the J call TRBJ1-1. Germline V gene sequence: CDR1 MNHNS, CDR2 SASEGT. This CDR3 region has 13 residues. The CDR3: CASRSDPRTEAFF.

The J gene is TRBJ2-6, the V gene TRBV20-1; TCRdb's assignment of TRBD1 cannot be checked, as there is no DNA. The CDR3 spans 14 residues. From germline, CDR1 is DFQATT and CDR2 SNEGSKA (reference sequence). The CDR3: CSARTRAGANVLTF.

The chain carries TRBV7-2 and TRBJ2-1; as DNA is missing, the TRBD1 call by TCRdb cannot be tested. The length of the CDR3 is 13 residues. Germline V gene sequence: CDR1 SGHTA, CDR2 FQGNSA. CDR3 loop: CASSLGGPRDAFF.

The genes are TRBV20-1 and TRBJ2-5; TCRdb designates TRBD2, a call that cannot be tested without DNA. The length of the CDR3 is 14 residues. Per germline, CDR1 DFQATT and CDR2 SNEGSKA (reference sequence). The CDR3: CSAKLAAGGRTQYF.

The chain has TRBV2 and TRBJ2-7; TCRdb calls TRBD2, which cannot be checked without DNA. Germline CDR1 is SNHLY and CDR2 is FYNNEI. CDR3 size: 18 residues. The CDR3 sequence: CASFRLEVSPARAYEQYF.

The gene calls are TRBV29-1 and TRBJ2-7; TCRdb proposes TRBD1, but this gene call is untestable without DNA. Germline V gene lookup returns CDR1 SQVTM and CDR2 ANQGSEA. The CDR3 has 15 residues. The CDR3 loop is CSVHGQGESSYEQYF.

The rearrangement joins TRBV28 to TRBJ2-1; TCRdb indicates TRBD2, and absent DNA this call remains unverified. The CDR3 covers 16 residues. Germline V gene sequence: CDR1 MDHEN, CDR2 SYDVKM. CDR3 region: CASTIPHRTGWNEQFF.